Each of the 24 T cell receptor beta chains below was sequenced from the same sample in a study of blood T cell repertoires in COVID-19. Sequencing used immunoSEQ multiplex PCR; TCRdb keeps in-frame clones, though not all of them. The sample includes about 280,000 clones, around 90% of them seen just once. Sequenced: PBMCs or T cells enriched from blood (not recorded which). The receptors stem from a woman in her thirties with acute COVID-19.

The chain joins TRBV3-1 (or the pseudogene TRBV3-2) to TRBJ1-6; TRBD1 might be the D (5 bases). V was cut by 1 base and J by 11 bases, with 12 bases left in between. The CDR3 runs to 14 residues. Germline-derived CDR1 and CDR2 are LGHDT and YNNKEL (reference sequence). DNA for the CDR3: TGTGCCAGCAGCCAAGTAACCCAGGGAACACCCCTCCACTTT. The encoded protein is CASSQVTQGTPLHF.

A single count supports this clone. V and J are TRBV18 and TRBJ2-3, with a possible D match to TRBD2 (6 bases). V was clipped by 2 bases and J by 5 bases, with 11 bases between them. The germline V gene has CDR1 KGHSH and CDR2 LQKENI. CDR3 size: 14 residues. The CDR3 nucleotides read TGTGCCAGCTCACCAGAGACCGGGGGAGATACGCAGTATTTT. It specifies CASSPETGGDTQYF.

The rearrangement links TRBV6-1 to TRBJ2-3; 11 bases map to TRBD2. The V gene's germline CDR1 is MNHNS and CDR2 SASEGT. The CDR3 length is 16 residues. After removal of 6 bases from V and 6 bases from J, the junction contained 11 bases not matched to a gene. This chain's CDR3 is CASSELAGEVADTQYF. The DNA of the CDR3 is TGTGCCAGCAGCGAACTAGCGGGAGAAGTTGCGGATACGCAGTATTTT.

The chain couples TRBV15 to TRBJ2-3, with D perhaps TRBD2 (5 bases). V lost 1 base, J lost 5 bases, and 7 bases lay in between. Germline lookup yields CDR1 LNHNV and CDR2 YYDKDF (reference sequence). The CDR3 totals 13 residues. The CDR3 region has the DNA TGTGCCACCAGCAGAGGGGGAGTAGATACGCAGTATTTT. Translation gives CATSRGGVDTQYF.

The chain has TRBV29-1 and TRBJ1-1, with TRBD1 matching 9 bases. Germline V gene sequence: CDR1 SQVTM, CDR2 ANQGSEA. V gave up 7 bases and J gave up 5 bases; unmatched junction bases: 8. The CDR3 length is 13 residues. The DNA for the CDR3 is TGCAGCGCCGTACAGGGGGCGAGGACTGAAGCTTTCTTT. This codes for CSAVQGARTEAFF.

This chain uses TRBV6-1 with TRBJ1-6; TRBD1 might be the D (5 bases). The CDR3 length is 19 residues. Germline V lookup: CDR1 MNHNS, CDR2 SASEGT. Trimming shortened V by 4 bases and J by 7 bases, and 26 bases separated the two germline ends. The CDR3 loop reads CASSALIKDGAGLNSPLHF. CDR3 in DNA: TGTGCCAGCAGTGCATTGATAAAAGATGGGGCAGGGCTAAATTCACCCCTCCACTTT.

This sequence joins TRBV13 and TRBJ2-1; 9 bases are a match to TRBD2. Germline V lookup: CDR1 PRHDT, CDR2 FYEKMQ (reference sequence). The CDR3 consists of 15 residues. The V and J ends lost 5 bases and 7 bases, in that order; junction bases with no gene match: 9. CDR3 in amino acids: CASSPGDSGSNEQFF. The CDR3 DNA follows: TGTGCCAGCAGCCCCGGTGATAGCGGGAGTAATGAGCAGTTCTTC.

V is TRBV7-9 and J is TRBJ1-2; tentative D call: TRBD1 (5 bases). This CDR3 is built from 16 residues. V was pared by 1 base and J by 6 bases, with 18 bases between. Germline V lookup: CDR1 SEHNR, CDR2 FQNEAQ (reference sequence). The CDR3 DNA reads TGTGCCAGCAGCTTAGGCATACAGGTACTAAAGGATGGCTACACCTTC. It specifies CASSLGIQVLKDGYTF.

V gene TRBV27 combines with J gene TRBJ2-7, with 8 bases identical to TRBD1. V shed 5 bases and J 7 bases; nucleotides not matched to a gene: 16. Germline CDR1 is MNHEY and CDR2 is SMNVEV (reference sequence). The CDR3 loop spans 16 amino acids. The CDR3 DNA is TGTGCCAGCAGTGGGGCCGTCCGGGCCCGACAGGGGGAGCAGTACTTC. It yields the protein CASSGAVRARQGEQYF.

The V gene is TRBV3-1 (or the pseudogene TRBV3-2), the J gene TRBJ2-2, with D unclear. The V end lost 0 bases, the J end lost 7 bases, and 3 bases lay between the germline ends. Per germline, CDR1 LGHDT and CDR2 YNNKEL (reference sequence). CDR3 length equals 12 residues. The CDR3 reads CASSQDLGELFF. CDR3 bases: TGTGCCAGCAGCCAAGACCTCGGGGAGCTGTTTTTT.

This clone was seen only a few times. This rearrangement joins TRBV10-3 to TRBJ2-7, with D tentatively TRBD1 (5 bases). This CDR3 is built from 13 residues. In germline, CDR1 is ENHRY, CDR2 SYGVKD. V was clipped by 3 bases and J by 2 bases, with 8 bases between them. The CDR3 reads CAISDRATYEQYF. CDR3 in DNA: TGTGCCATCAGTGACAGGGCAACCTACGAGCAGTACTTC.

This chain links TRBV18 with TRBJ1-2; 7 bases align to TRBD1. The CDR3 has 13 amino acids. After removal of 6 bases from V and 6 bases from J, the junction contained 7 bases not matched to a gene. CDR1 KGHSH and CDR2 LQKENI come from the germline V gene. CDR3 amino acids: CASSHDRDDGYTF. The CDR3 nucleotides are TGTGCCAGCTCCCACGACAGGGATGATGGCTACACCTTC.

This sequence joins TRBV12-3 or TRBV12-4 and TRBJ2-1, with TRBD2 matching 7 bases. The CDR3 is 13 residues long. Trimming cost V 5 bases and J 6 bases; bases outside gene matches: 4. The CDR3 DNA sequence: TGTGCCAGCAGTAGACTAGCTGCCAATGAGCAGTTCTTC. This sequence encodes CASSRLAANEQFF.

This chain links TRBV29-1 with TRBJ2-3; 10 bases match TRBD2. This CDR3 spans 17 amino acids. The trim removed 3 bases at V and 3 bases at J, leaving 12 bases unmatched. From germline, CDR1 is SQVTM and CDR2 ANQGSEA. CDR3 nucleotides: TGCAGCGTTGAGCAAGCGGGAGGGCCAAGTGCGACAGATACGCAGTATTTT. Translating it yields CSVEQAGGPSATDTQYF.

The chain couples TRBV25-1 to TRBJ1-6; 8 nucleotides align to TRBD1. V was clipped by 1 base and J by 7 bases; unmatched bases: 9. Germline V CDR1 and CDR2: MGHDK, SYGVNS. The CDR3 length is 17 residues. The CDR3 DNA reads as TGTGCCAGCAGTGAATCCGGGACAGGAACGAGGAATTCACCCCTCCACTTT. It translates to CASSESGTGTRNSPLHF. The variable domain in full, completed from reference TRBV25-1 and TRBJ1-6, reads EADIYQTPRYLVIGTGKKITLECSQTMGHDKMYWYQQDPGMELHLIHYSYGVNSTEKGDLSSESTVSRIRTEHFPLTLESARPSHTSQYLCASSESGTGTRNSPLHFGNGTRLTVT.

The gene calls are TRBV29-1 and TRBJ2-7, with 7 bases identical to TRBD2. Germline CDR1 and CDR2: SQVTM and ANQGSEA. V was pared by 4 bases and J by 3 bases, with 6 bases of the junction left unmatched. The CDR3 is 13 residues long. CDR3 sequence (DNA): TGCAGCGTTGTCCTAGCGGAAATCTACGAGCAGTACTTC. It encodes CSVVLAEIYEQYF.

The sample holds a few counts of this clone. The chain recombines TRBV13 with TRBJ2-7; 8 nucleotides agree with TRBD2. The CDR3 has 15 amino acids. The germline CDR1 and CDR2 sequences are PRHDT and FYEKMQ (reference sequence). Trimming at V came to 1 base and at J to 4 bases, leaving 6 bases not matched to a gene. The DNA for the CDR3 is TGTGCCAGCAGCTTAGTAGGGACTAGATCGTACGAGCAGTACTTC. This gives the protein CASSLVGTRSYEQYF.

The J gene is TRBJ2-7, the V gene TRBV5-4, with D possibly matching TRBD2 (5 bases). The CDR3 is 16 residues long. Germline CDR1 reads SGHNT; CDR2 reads YYREEE (reference sequence). The ends were cut back, 4 bases at V and 2 bases at J, with 19 bases in the middle. CDR3 in DNA: TGTGCCAGCAGCACCGGGGTGGACGCAGGAGCCTACGAGCAGTACTTC. This translates into CASSTGVDAGAYEQYF. Based on the CDR3 plus reference TRBV5-4 and TRBJ2-7, the full variable domain is ETGVTQSPTHLIKTRGQQVTLRCSSQSGHNTVSWYQQALGQGPQFIFQYYREEENGRGNFPPRFSGLQFPNYSSELNVNALELDDSALYLCASSTGVDAGAYEQYFGPGTRLTVT.

This chain connects TRBV9 to TRBJ2-5, with D possibly being TRBD2 (5 bases). Germline V lookup: CDR1 SGDLS, CDR2 YYNGEE. This CDR3 is built from 15 residues. Trimming stripped 0 bases from V and 5 bases from J, with 14 bases between. The CDR3 nucleotides are TGTGCCAGCAGCGTAGGTATAGCGCTTACGGAGACCCAGTACTTC. Protein: CASSVGIALTETQYF.

The chain employs TRBV4-1 and TRBJ2-7; D ambiguous. Per the germline V gene, CDR1 is MGHRA and CDR2 is YSYEKL. CDR3 size: 13 residues. V lost 0 bases to trimming and J lost 3 bases, with 6 bases between them. The CDR3 DNA reads as TGCGCCAGCAGCCAAGATCCAGACTACGAGCAGTACTTC. The encoded protein is CASSQDPDYEQYF.

The J gene is TRBJ2-7, the V gene TRBV28; unclear D gene. Germline CDR1 MDHEN, CDR2 SYDVKM. V dropped 3 bases and J dropped 1 base, with 10 bases sitting between them. The CDR3 runs to 14 residues. The DNA for the CDR3 is TGTGCCAGCAGTTTCGAGGTTTTTTCCTACGAGCAGTACTTC. This encodes CASSFEVFSYEQYF.

V gene TRBV11-3 combines with J gene TRBJ2-1, with 7 nucleotides matching TRBD2. Germline V gives CDR1 SGHNT, CDR2 YENEEA. With V trimmed by 0 bases and J by 7 bases, 6 bases remained unmatched. This CDR3 is built from 15 residues. The CDR3 protein is CASSLDHLAENEQFF. The CDR3, as DNA: TGTGCCAGCAGCTTAGACCATCTAGCGGAGAATGAGCAGTTCTTC.

This chain joins TRBV3-1 (or the pseudogene TRBV3-2) and TRBJ1-2, with a tentative D call TRBD1 (5 bases). V lost 5 bases to trimming and J lost 3 bases, with 7 bases between them. This CDR3 comprises 12 residues. The germline CDR1 and CDR2 sequences are LGHDT and YNNKEL (reference sequence). The CDR3, as DNA: TGTGCCAGCAGCGCGACAGACTATGGCTACACCTTC. This codes for CASSATDYGYTF.

This sequence joins TRBV7-2 and TRBJ2-7, with D perhaps matching TRBD1 (5 bases). There are 15 residues in the CDR3. Trimming removed 2 bases from V and 0 bases from J, with 11 bases in between. Germline assignment: CDR1 SGHTA and CDR2 FQGNSA. In DNA form, the CDR3 reads TGTGCCAGCAGCTTACGATCCGACAGCTCCTACGAGCAGTACTTC. It translates to CASSLRSDSSYEQYF. The entire variable domain, with the rest obtained from reference TRBV7-2 and TRBJ2-7, is as follows: GAGVSQSPSNKVTEKGKDVELRCDPISGHTALYWYRQSLGQGLEFLIYFQGNSAPDKSGLPSDRFSAERTGGSVSTLTIQRTQQEDSAVYLCASSLRSDSSYEQYFGPGTRLTVT.